The sequence of this TCR beta chain was determined in a study of OX40 agonist ivuxolimab in advanced cancers. Study context: Three patients got partial responses; one had hepatocellular carcinoma and two had cutaneous melanoma. Findings and limits, study-wide: The study observed clonal expansion of CD4+ and CD8+ blood T cells by week 6 at 0.1 to 3.0 mg/kg. The average count of expanded clones was higher among CD8+ T cells than among CD4+.

V lost 1 base and J lost 2, with 12 bases in between. CDR3 size: 16 residues. The germline CDR1 and CDR2 sequences are LGHNA and YSLEER. TCRdb's table, derived via immunoSEQ multiplex PCR, lists solely in-frame clones and lacks some. The sample has some 95,000 clones; 75% to 90% are singletons. To note about this clone: Antigen specificity is unknown.

The input for sequencing was CD4+ or CD8+ T cells sorted from blood, taken in a trial of the OX40 agonist ivuxolimab. The J gene is TRBJ2-1, the V gene TRBV4-3; D not resolved. The TCR was taken from an adult with an advanced solid tumor such as melanoma, head and neck, liver or kidney cancer. CDR3: CASSQVFPPAYNEQFF. CDR3 bases: TGCGCCAGCAGCCAAGTTTTTCCTCCAGCCTACAATGAGCAGTTCTTC.